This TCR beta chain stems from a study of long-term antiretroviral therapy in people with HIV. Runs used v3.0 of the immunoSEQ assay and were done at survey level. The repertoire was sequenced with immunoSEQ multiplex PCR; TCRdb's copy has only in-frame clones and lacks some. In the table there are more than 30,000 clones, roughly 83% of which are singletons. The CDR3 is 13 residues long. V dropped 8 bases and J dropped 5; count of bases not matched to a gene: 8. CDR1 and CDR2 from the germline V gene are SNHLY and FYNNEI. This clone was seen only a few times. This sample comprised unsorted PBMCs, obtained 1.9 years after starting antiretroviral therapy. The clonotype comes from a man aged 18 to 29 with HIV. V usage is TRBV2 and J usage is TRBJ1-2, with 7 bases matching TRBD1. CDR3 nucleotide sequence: TGTGCCAGCCAGTTCCGGGACAGTTATGGCTACACCTTC. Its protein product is CASQFRDSYGYTF.